A selection of T cell receptor beta chains follows, all from one sample in a study of T cell responses to AZD1222 COVID-19 vaccine. The method was immunoSEQ multiplex PCR; TCRdb's version includes in-frame clones alone and lacks a portion of them. Among about 190,000 clones listed, more than 90% were seen once. The source material was peripheral blood, sampled 28 days after the second dose of the MenACWY control vaccine. These receptors all come from an adult who received the MenACWY meningococcal vaccine as a control. CDR3s include the opening cysteine and the closing phenylalanine or tryptophan. A D gene is named only where the DNA matches it firmly. The size field is filled for only some rows; it gives once, few, many or a size class.

TRBD1 | TRBJ1-4 | . | TRBV19 | TGTGCCAGTTCGGACAGGGTGAATGAAAAACTGTTTTTT | CASSDRVNEKLFF
TRBD1 | TRBJ1-2 | . | TRBV14 | TGTGCCAGCAGTGCGGACAGGGCTCAGAGTCTTTATGGCTACACCTTC | CASSADRAQSLYGYTF
. | TRBJ2-2 | once | TRBV13 | TGTGCCAGCACCCGAACCGGGGTCTACACCGGGGAGCTGTTTTTT | CASTRTGVYTGELFF
TRBD2 | TRBJ2-3 | once | TRBV2 | TGTGCCAGCAAGAAGGGCGGGAGTCCCACAGATACGCAGTATTTT | CASKKGGSPTDTQYF
. | TRBJ1-4 | once | TRBV19 | TGTGCCAGTAGTATGGGTCTACCGGATGAAAAACTGTTTTTT | CASSMGLPDEKLFF
. | TRBJ1-5 | . | TRBV11-1 | TGTGCCAGCAGCTTAAATGCCGCTCCTAATCAGCCCCAGCATTTT | CASSLNAAPNQPQHF
. | TRBJ2-1 | . | TRBV5-1 | TGCGCCAGCAGCTTGGACGGCAGGGGAAGATACAATGAGCAGTTCTTC | CASSLDGRGRYNEQFF
TRBD1 | TRBJ2-7 | . | TRBV18 | TGTGCCAGCTCACCACTACAGGGGGAAGAGCAGTACTTC | CASSPLQGEEQYF
. | TRBJ1-1 | . | TRBV5-1 | TGCGCCAGCAGCACAGTAGCGGATTCGAACACTGAAGCTTTCTTT | CASSTVADSNTEAFF
TRBD1 | TRBJ2-3 | . | TRBV5-6 | TGTGCCAGCAGCTTGGGACAGGGACGGGATACGCAGTATTTT | CASSLGQGRDTQYF
TRBD2 | TRBJ2-3 | . | TRBV28 | TGTGCCAGCAGTTCCCGACTAGCGGGAGGGCCAGATACGCAGTATTTT | CASSSRLAGGPDTQYF
. | TRBJ1-2 | . | TRBV9 | TGTGCCAGCAGTGACAGGAGATATGGCTACACCTTC | CASSDRRYGYTF
. | TRBJ1-5 | . | TRBV25-1 | TGTGCCAGCAGAGGTATAGGCGACGGAAGCAATCAGCCCCAGCATTTT | CASRGIGDGSNQPQHF
TRBD1 | TRBJ1-2 | . | TRBV9 | TGTGCCAGCAGCTCCAGGACAGGGAGCTATGGCTACACCTTC | CASSSRTGSYGYTF
. | TRBJ2-7 | . | TRBV21-1 | TGTGCCAGCAGCAAAGTGGATACCAGGGGGCACACCCCCCCATCCTACGAGCAGTACTTC | CASSKVDTRGHTPPSYEQYF